Listed below are T cell receptor beta chains from one sample, sequenced in a study of blood T cell repertoires in COVID-19. Sequenced by immunoSEQ multiplex PCR; TCRdb stores in-frame clones only, minus some. The sample records 240,000 or so clones, about 84% being singletons. The source material was PBMCs or T cells enriched from blood (not recorded which). The receptor source for this set is a woman between 45 and 65 years old who had recovered from COVID-19. Each CDR3 is given with its conserved first and last residue. The order of the fields is D gene, V gene, clone size, J gene, CDR3 protein, CDR3 DNA. A D gene is named only where the DNA matches it firmly. Clone size is not always given. Where it is, it says once, few, many or a class for expanded clones.

d_call: -; v_call: TRBV11-2; clone_size: -; j_call: TRBJ2-1; cdr3_aa: CASSSSLATNEQFF; cdr3_nt: TGTGCCAGCAGCTCCTCCCTAGCGACAAATGAGCAGTTCTTC
d_call: TRBD2; v_call: TRBV4-2; clone_size: -; j_call: TRBJ2-7; cdr3_aa: CASSQGTGGPYYSSYEQYF; cdr3_nt: TGTGCCAGCAGCCAAGGAACGGGAGGCCCTTACTACAGCTCCTACGAGCAGTACTTC
d_call: TRBD1; v_call: TRBV14; clone_size: -; j_call: TRBJ1-2; cdr3_aa: CASSLTGNGYGYTF; cdr3_nt: TGTGCCAGCAGCCTGACAGGGAACGGCTATGGCTACACCTTC
d_call: -; v_call: TRBV6-5; clone_size: -; j_call: TRBJ1-6; cdr3_aa: CASSSPGGSPLHF; cdr3_nt: TGTGCCAGCAGCTCCCCCGGGGGGTCACCCCTCCACTTT
d_call: -; v_call: TRBV6-5; clone_size: few; j_call: TRBJ1-2; cdr3_aa: CASSRTGSYGYTF; cdr3_nt: TGTGCCAGCAGTCGCACAGGGAGCTATGGCTACACCTTC
d_call: TRBD1; v_call: TRBV7-2; clone_size: -; j_call: TRBJ2-2; cdr3_aa: CASSLRAGGNTGELFF; cdr3_nt: TGTGCCAGCAGCTTACGGGCAGGGGGGAACACCGGGGAGCTGTTTTTT
d_call: -; v_call: TRBV19; clone_size: -; j_call: TRBJ1-5; cdr3_aa: CASTRDTQQPQHF; cdr3_nt: TGTGCCAGCACGAGGGACACTCAACAGCCCCAGCATTTT
d_call: TRBD1; v_call: TRBV5-4; clone_size: few; j_call: TRBJ1-2; cdr3_aa: CASSLYDRGLSGYTF; cdr3_nt: TGTGCCAGCAGCTTGTATGACAGGGGGCTATCTGGCTACACCTTC
d_call: -; v_call: TRBV7-2; clone_size: once; j_call: TRBJ2-7; cdr3_aa: CASSLDTGNYEQYF; cdr3_nt: TGTGCCAGCAGCTTAGATACGGGGAACTACGAGCAGTACTTC
d_call: -; v_call: TRBV5-4; clone_size: -; j_call: TRBJ2-2; cdr3_aa: CASSSVGDTGELFF; cdr3_nt: TGTGCCAGCAGCTCCGTCGGGGACACCGGGGAGCTGTTTTTT
d_call: TRBD2; v_call: TRBV11-2; clone_size: -; j_call: TRBJ2-3; cdr3_aa: CASSDGAGLAELSTDTQYF; cdr3_nt: TGTGCCAGCAGCGATGGCGCGGGACTAGCGGAACTTAGCACAGATACGCAGTATTTT
d_call: -; v_call: TRBV27; clone_size: -; j_call: TRBJ2-7; cdr3_aa: CASIGRQGYEQYF; cdr3_nt: TGTGCCAGCATTGGGAGACAAGGTTACGAGCAGTACTTC
d_call: -; v_call: TRBV15; clone_size: -; j_call: TRBJ1-2; cdr3_aa: CATSRGLGSAYGYTF; cdr3_nt: TGTGCCACCAGCAGAGGGTTGGGGAGCGCCTATGGCTACACCTTC
d_call: -; v_call: TRBV4-1; clone_size: -; j_call: TRBJ1-1; cdr3_aa: CASSQDPDSTGRTEAFF; cdr3_nt: TGCGCCAGCAGCCAAGATCCGGACAGCACAGGGCGCACTGAAGCTTTCTTT
d_call: TRBD2; v_call: TRBV28; clone_size: few; j_call: TRBJ2-1; cdr3_aa: CASTLTALAGGIEQFF; cdr3_nt: TGTGCCAGCACCCTAACCGCTCTAGCGGGGGGTATAGAGCAGTTCTTC
d_call: TRBD1; v_call: TRBV7-2; clone_size: -; j_call: TRBJ1-2; cdr3_aa: CASSPTGQGSYGYTF; cdr3_nt: TGTGCCAGCAGCCCGACCGGACAGGGGTCCTATGGCTACACCTTC
d_call: -; v_call: TRBV29-1; clone_size: -; j_call: TRBJ2-5; cdr3_aa: CSVEAGSTETQYF; cdr3_nt: TGCAGCGTTGAAGCGGGGAGTACGGAGACCCAGTACTTC
d_call: -; v_call: TRBV28; clone_size: -; j_call: TRBJ2-7; cdr3_aa: CASSQTVDYEQYF; cdr3_nt: TGTGCCAGCAGTCAAACGGTAGATTACGAGCAGTACTTC
d_call: TRBD1; v_call: TRBV6-1; clone_size: -; j_call: TRBJ1-1; cdr3_aa: CASSDSGGLNTEAFF; cdr3_nt: TGTGCCAGCAGTGATTCAGGGGGCTTGAACACTGAAGCTTTCTTT
d_call: TRBD1; v_call: TRBV28; clone_size: few; j_call: TRBJ2-7; cdr3_aa: CASSRFGQGSYEQYF; cdr3_nt: TGTGCCAGCAGCCGTTTCGGACAGGGATCCTACGAGCAGTACTTC
d_call: -; v_call: TRBV6-5; clone_size: few; j_call: TRBJ2-7; cdr3_aa: CASSYVSSYEQYF; cdr3_nt: TGTGCCAGCAGTTATGTCAGCTCCTACGAGCAGTACTTC
d_call: TRBD1; v_call: TRBV2; clone_size: -; j_call: TRBJ1-2; cdr3_aa: CASSEAQTGGYGYTF; cdr3_nt: TGTGCCAGCAGTGAAGCCCAGACAGGGGGATATGGCTACACCTTC
d_call: -; v_call: TRBV6-1; clone_size: -; j_call: TRBJ2-5; cdr3_aa: CASMPFRTTDGTQYF; cdr3_nt: TGTGCCAGCATGCCGTTTAGGACAACCGATGGGACCCAGTACTTC
d_call: TRBD2; v_call: TRBV3-1/TRBV3-2; clone_size: -; j_call: TRBJ2-2; cdr3_aa: CASSQRGGTGELFF; cdr3_nt: TGTGCCAGCAGCCAGCGGGGGGGCACCGGGGAGCTGTTTTTT
d_call: TRBD2; v_call: TRBV11-3; clone_size: -; j_call: TRBJ2-3; cdr3_aa: CASSLGGRERDTQYF; cdr3_nt: TGTGCCAGCAGCTTAGGAGGGCGGGAGAGAGATACGCAGTATTTT
d_call: -; v_call: TRBV5-1; clone_size: -; j_call: TRBJ2-5; cdr3_aa: CASSLYAGETQYF; cdr3_nt: TGCGCCAGCAGCTTGTACGCGGGGGAGACCCAGTACTTC
d_call: TRBD1; v_call: TRBV9; clone_size: -; j_call: TRBJ2-2; cdr3_aa: CASSASPGTGIIGELFF; cdr3_nt: TGTGCCAGCAGCGCGAGTCCCGGGACAGGGATTATCGGGGAGCTGTTTTTT
d_call: -; v_call: TRBV11-3; clone_size: -; j_call: TRBJ2-5; cdr3_aa: CASSLVRGPLRTQYF; cdr3_nt: TGTGCCAGCAGCTTAGTGCGGGGACCCCTGAGGACCCAGTACTTC
d_call: -; v_call: TRBV5-8; clone_size: -; j_call: TRBJ2-3; cdr3_aa: CASRISGTDTQYF; cdr3_nt: TGTGCCAGCAGGATTAGCGGCACAGATACGCAGTATTTT
d_call: -; v_call: TRBV28; clone_size: -; j_call: TRBJ2-7; cdr3_aa: CASSGQGWLREGLSYEQYF; cdr3_nt: TGTGCCAGCAGTGGACAGGGGTGGCTGCGGGAGGGCCTCTCCTACGAGCAGTACTTC
d_call: TRBD1; v_call: TRBV30; clone_size: few; j_call: TRBJ1-2; cdr3_aa: CAGMRGTIGTGIIGYTF; cdr3_nt: TGTGCCGGGATGCGGGGCACCATAGGGACAGGGATAATAGGCTACACCTTC
d_call: -; v_call: TRBV5-4; clone_size: -; j_call: TRBJ2-3; cdr3_aa: CASSPGGVGADTQYF; cdr3_nt: TGTGCCAGCAGCCCTGGCGGGGTTGGCGCAGATACGCAGTATTTT
d_call: TRBD1; v_call: TRBV5-1; clone_size: -; j_call: TRBJ1-1; cdr3_aa: CASKGLVTGVAVEAFF; cdr3_nt: TGCGCCAGCAAGGGGCTCGTGACAGGGGTGGCGGTTGAAGCTTTCTTT
d_call: -; v_call: TRBV14; clone_size: -; j_call: TRBJ1-1; cdr3_aa: CASSQASGRANTEAFF; cdr3_nt: TGTGCCAGCAGCCAGGCTTCGGGGAGGGCGAACACTGAAGCTTTCTTT
d_call: TRBD1; v_call: TRBV3-1/TRBV3-2; clone_size: -; j_call: TRBJ2-7; cdr3_aa: CASSLTGGTYEQYF; cdr3_nt: TGTGCCAGCAGCCTGACAGGGGGAACCTACGAGCAGTACTTC
d_call: TRBD1; v_call: TRBV7-2; clone_size: -; j_call: TRBJ2-2; cdr3_aa: CASSEGGDTGELFF; cdr3_nt: TGTGCCAGCAGCGAAGGGGGCGACACCGGGGAGCTGTTTTTT
d_call: -; v_call: TRBV7-9; clone_size: few; j_call: TRBJ1-6; cdr3_aa: CASSLTGTGGSPLHF; cdr3_nt: TGTGCCAGCAGCTTAACGGGTACGGGAGGTTCACCCCTCCACTTT
d_call: TRBD1; v_call: TRBV28; clone_size: -; j_call: TRBJ1-1; cdr3_aa: CASRTPGQRNTEAFF; cdr3_nt: TGTGCCAGCAGGACACCGGGACAGAGAAACACTGAAGCTTTCTTT
d_call: TRBD1; v_call: TRBV5-4; clone_size: -; j_call: TRBJ1-1; cdr3_aa: CASSTGQGDTEAFF; cdr3_nt: TGTGCCAGCAGCACCGGACAGGGGGACACTGAAGCTTTCTTT
d_call: -; v_call: TRBV30; clone_size: few; j_call: TRBJ1-2; cdr3_aa: CAWLEVYGYTF; cdr3_nt: TGTGCCTGGCTGGAGGTCTATGGCTACACCTTC
d_call: -; v_call: TRBV5-1; clone_size: -; j_call: TRBJ1-1; cdr3_aa: CASRKQGYTEAFF; cdr3_nt: TGCGCCAGCAGGAAGCAGGGGTACACTGAAGCTTTCTTT
d_call: -; v_call: TRBV7-9; clone_size: -; j_call: TRBJ2-1; cdr3_aa: CASSLIEEAVSLFF; cdr3_nt: TGTGCCAGCAGCTTAATTGAGGAGGCCGTATCCTTGTTCTTC
d_call: TRBD1; v_call: TRBV30; clone_size: -; j_call: TRBJ2-1; cdr3_aa: CAWAQQGGLGNEQFF; cdr3_nt: TGTGCCTGGGCCCAACAGGGGGGTCTGGGGAATGAGCAGTTCTTC
d_call: -; v_call: TRBV7-2; clone_size: -; j_call: TRBJ2-3; cdr3_aa: CASSLVQRATDTQYF; cdr3_nt: TGTGCCAGCAGCTTAGTACAGAGAGCCACAGATACGCAGTATTTT
d_call: -; v_call: TRBV7-2; clone_size: few; j_call: TRBJ1-5; cdr3_aa: CASSSSPLNQPQHF; cdr3_nt: TGTGCCAGCAGCTCAAGCCCCCTCAATCAGCCCCAGCATTTT